The present TCR beta chain was sequenced within a study of blood T cell repertoires in COVID-19. Study summary: Samples of COVID-19 (acute and convalescent) were obtained from the United States, Italy and Spain. Nucleic acid was either cDNA or gDNA, and it came from T cells, B-cell-depleted T cells, or PBMCs.

The CDR3 loop spans 13 amino acids. Trimming shortened V by 3 bases and J by 7 bases, and 10 bases separated the two germline ends. Followed over time, Seattle patients had been enrolled while infection was active. Source study methods: Estimated nucleated cell counts came from reference gene primer amplification. This table comes from immunoSEQ multiplex PCR, and its TCRdb copy is limited to in-frame clones, with some not included. V, J and clone size reflect that table, while D and trimming were determined from the DNA. Of about 170,000 clones in the sample, approximately 80% were seen once. The table lists this clone with a count of one.

Source material: peripheral blood. V usage is TRBV12-3 or TRBV12-4 and J usage is TRBJ1-3, with D possibly matching TRBD1 (5 bases). The TCR comes from a woman aged 80 or over with COVID-19, enrolled during active disease. The CDR3 is CASSFEGANTIYF. In DNA, the CDR3 is TGTGCCAGCAGTTTTGAAGGGGCTAACACCATATATTTT.